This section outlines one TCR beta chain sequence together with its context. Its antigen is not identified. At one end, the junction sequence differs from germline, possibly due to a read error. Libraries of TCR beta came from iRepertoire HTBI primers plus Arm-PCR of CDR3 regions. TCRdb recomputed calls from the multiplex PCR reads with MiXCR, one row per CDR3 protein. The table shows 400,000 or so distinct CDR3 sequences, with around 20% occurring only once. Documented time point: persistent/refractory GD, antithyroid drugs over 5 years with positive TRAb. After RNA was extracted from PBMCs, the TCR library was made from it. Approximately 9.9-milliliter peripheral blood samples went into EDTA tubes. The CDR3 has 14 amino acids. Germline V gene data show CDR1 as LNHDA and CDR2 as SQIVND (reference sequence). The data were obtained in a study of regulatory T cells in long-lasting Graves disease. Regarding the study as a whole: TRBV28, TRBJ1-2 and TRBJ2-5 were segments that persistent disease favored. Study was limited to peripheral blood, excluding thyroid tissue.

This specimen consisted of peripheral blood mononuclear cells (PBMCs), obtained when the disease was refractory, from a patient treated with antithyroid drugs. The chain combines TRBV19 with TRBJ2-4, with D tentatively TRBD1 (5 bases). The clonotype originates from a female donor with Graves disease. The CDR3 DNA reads TGTACCAGTAGCAATCGCGACAGCCAAAACATTCAGTACTTC. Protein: CTSSNRDSQNIQYF.